Listed below are T cell receptor beta chains from one sample, sequenced in a study of blood T cell repertoires in COVID-19. TCRdb keeps only in-frame clones here, not all; method: immunoSEQ multiplex PCR. Of tens of thousands of clones in the sample, nearly 90% are singletons; the top ten hold around a quarter. The material sequenced was peripheral blood. These receptors all stem from a man in his 60s with active or convalescent COVID-19. Both conserved end residues are part of each CDR3. Fields, in order: D gene, V gene, J gene, clone size, CDR3 protein, CDR3 DNA. D genes are given only for firm matches. Clone size is shown for a subset of rows, as once, few, many or a class of expanded clone.

d_call: .; v_call: TRBV5-5; j_call: TRBJ2-2; clone_size: .; cdr3_aa: CASSLASAGELFF; cdr3_nt: TGTGCCAGCAGCTTGGCCTCCGCCGGGGAGCTGTTTTTT
d_call: .; v_call: TRBV19; j_call: TRBJ2-6; clone_size: .; cdr3_aa: CASSTTDSGANVLTF; cdr3_nt: TGTGCCAGTAGTACTACTGACTCTGGGGCCAACGTCCTGACTTTC
d_call: .; v_call: TRBV2; j_call: TRBJ2-7; clone_size: .; cdr3_aa: CASRTGTNTYEQYF; cdr3_nt: TGTGCCAGCAGGACCGGTACTAATACCTACGAGCAGTACTTC
d_call: TRBD1; v_call: TRBV28; j_call: TRBJ1-1; clone_size: .; cdr3_aa: CASSLPLGQGVEAFF; cdr3_nt: TGTGCCAGCAGTTTACCGCTGGGACAGGGGGTTGAAGCTTTCTTT
d_call: TRBD2; v_call: TRBV7-9; j_call: TRBJ2-5; clone_size: .; cdr3_aa: CASSRMRTIGGETQYF; cdr3_nt: TGTGCCAGCAGCCGGATGAGGACTATCGGGGGGGAGACCCAGTACTTC
d_call: TRBD2; v_call: TRBV7-2; j_call: TRBJ2-4; clone_size: .; cdr3_aa: CASSPPPASGKNIQYF; cdr3_nt: TGTGCCAGCAGCCCCCCCCCGGCTAGCGGGAAAAACATTCAGTACTTC
d_call: .; v_call: TRBV18; j_call: TRBJ2-2; clone_size: .; cdr3_aa: CASSRTGTQNTGELFF; cdr3_nt: TGTGCCAGCTCACGAACCGGGACACAGAACACCGGGGAGCTGTTTTTT
d_call: .; v_call: TRBV11-2; j_call: TRBJ2-7; clone_size: .; cdr3_aa: CASSLTGKSTYEQYF; cdr3_nt: TGTGCCAGCAGCCTAACAGGGAAGTCGACCTACGAGCAGTACTTC
d_call: TRBD1; v_call: TRBV7-2; j_call: TRBJ2-7; clone_size: .; cdr3_aa: CASSLRDSGGEQYF; cdr3_nt: TGTGCCAGCAGCCTCCGGGACAGTGGTGGGGAGCAGTACTTC
d_call: .; v_call: TRBV6-2/TRBV6-3; j_call: TRBJ1-5; clone_size: .; cdr3_aa: CASSSGSGRPQHF; cdr3_nt: TGTGCCAGCAGTTCCGGTTCAGGTAGGCCCCAGCATTTT
d_call: .; v_call: TRBV7-8; j_call: TRBJ2-7; clone_size: few; cdr3_aa: CASSLGYRGRAYEQYF; cdr3_nt: TGTGCCAGCAGCTTAGGTTATAGGGGCAGAGCCTACGAGCAGTACTTC
d_call: .; v_call: TRBV3-1/TRBV3-2; j_call: TRBJ2-2; clone_size: .; cdr3_aa: CASSHRFPNTGELFF; cdr3_nt: TGTGCCAGCAGCCACAGGTTTCCGAACACCGGGGAGCTGTTTTTT
d_call: TRBD1; v_call: TRBV11-2; j_call: TRBJ2-7; clone_size: .; cdr3_aa: CASSLEGQGPYEQYF; cdr3_nt: TGTGCCAGCAGCCTAGAGGGACAGGGCCCTTACGAGCAGTACTTC
d_call: TRBD2; v_call: TRBV18; j_call: TRBJ2-5; clone_size: few; cdr3_aa: CASSLAGVQETQYF; cdr3_nt: TGTGCCAGCTCTTTAGCGGGGGTGCAAGAGACCCAGTACTTC